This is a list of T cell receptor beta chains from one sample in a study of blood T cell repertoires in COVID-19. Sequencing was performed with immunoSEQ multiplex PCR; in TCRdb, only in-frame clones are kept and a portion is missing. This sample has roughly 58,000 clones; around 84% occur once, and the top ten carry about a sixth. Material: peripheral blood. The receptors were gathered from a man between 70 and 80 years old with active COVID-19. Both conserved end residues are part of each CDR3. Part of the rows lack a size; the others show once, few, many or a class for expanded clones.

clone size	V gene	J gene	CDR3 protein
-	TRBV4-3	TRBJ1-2	CASSQDWRGNYGYTF
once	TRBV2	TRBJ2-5	CASKRGSQETQYF
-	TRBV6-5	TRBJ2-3	CATPGAGVYTNTQYF
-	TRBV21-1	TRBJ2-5	CASSHRGGEQTQYF
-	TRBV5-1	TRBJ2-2	CASSPGLAGGPGTGELFF
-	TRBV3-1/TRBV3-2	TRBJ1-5	CASSHGGQGKGQPQHF
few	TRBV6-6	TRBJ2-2	CASGAGVANTGELFF
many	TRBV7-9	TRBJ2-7	CASSSTGTSGRQYEQYF
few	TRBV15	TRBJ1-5	CATSRPGGGGQPQHF
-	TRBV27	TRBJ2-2	CASSLWSAYTGELFF
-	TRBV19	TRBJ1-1	CASSIVARGLNTEAFF
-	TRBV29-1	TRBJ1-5	CSVSTGGFQPQHF
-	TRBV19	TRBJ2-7	CASSAGTSGSGEQYF
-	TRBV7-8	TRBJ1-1	CASSYNTGDRTEAFF
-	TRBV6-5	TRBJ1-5	CASSYTGQRGNQPQHF
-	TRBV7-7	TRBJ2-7	CASSPSGSADEQYF
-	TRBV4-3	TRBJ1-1	CASSPSLGSLNTEAFF
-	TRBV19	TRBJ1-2	CASSPRSDYGYTF
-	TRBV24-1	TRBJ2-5	CATSQAGIEETQYF
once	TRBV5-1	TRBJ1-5	CASSLYGQGIQPQHF
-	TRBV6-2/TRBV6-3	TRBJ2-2	CASSPPLGLAGYSANTGELFF
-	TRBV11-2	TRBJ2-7	CASSPGWGSSYEQYF
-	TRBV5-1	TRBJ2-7	CASRRDRGGTYEQYF
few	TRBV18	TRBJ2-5	CASSLNSGGGETQYF
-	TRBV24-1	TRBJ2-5	CATSDLGHLKETQYF
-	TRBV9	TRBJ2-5	CASSLDEGEGETQYF
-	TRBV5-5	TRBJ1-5	CASSLKKGADRGFCNQPQHF
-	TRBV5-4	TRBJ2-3	CASSSGGRGTLGDTQYF
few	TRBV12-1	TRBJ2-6	CASTMGQNSGANVLTF
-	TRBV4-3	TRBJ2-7	CASSRVNIRDTSYEQYF
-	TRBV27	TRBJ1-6	CASSLTRQGGNSPLHF
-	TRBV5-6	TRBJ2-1	CASSLVGGEQFF
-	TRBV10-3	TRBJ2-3	CAAGILGADTQYF
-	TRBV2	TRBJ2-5	CASRGDFQETQYF
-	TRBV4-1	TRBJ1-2	CASSRTGGRNGYTF
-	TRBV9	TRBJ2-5	CASSPKGLAGGWNQETQYF
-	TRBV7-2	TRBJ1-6	CASSPDRVGSPLHF
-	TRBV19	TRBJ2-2	CASSGQGVSNTGELFF
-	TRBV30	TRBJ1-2	CAWRMLRDRGANYGYTF
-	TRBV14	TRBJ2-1	CASSQEGRGGDEQFF
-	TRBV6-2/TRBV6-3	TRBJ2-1	CASSYPTSGREDEQFF
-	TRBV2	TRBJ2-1	CASSGLAGGSYEQFF
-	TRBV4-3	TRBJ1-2	CASSHGDGRNYGYTF
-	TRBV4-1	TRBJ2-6	CASSRDRAGGANVLTF
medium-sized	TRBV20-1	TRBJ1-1	CSATGADEAFF
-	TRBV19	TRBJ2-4	CASSLFSGSGKNIQYF
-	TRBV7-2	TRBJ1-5	CASSRGTESNQPQHF
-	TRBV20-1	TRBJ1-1	CSATVTEAFF